These T cell receptor beta chains were read from a single sample in a study of cytomegalovirus exposure and HLA in healthy donors. Profiling relied on immunoSEQ multiplex PCR, and the TCRdb table lists in-frame clones only, not all of them. The sample has roughly 120,000 clones; 60% to 85% are singletons. The sample taken for sequencing was PBMCs. These receptors were taken from a woman under 40 in good health and CMV-seropositive. The CDR3 runs from the conserved cysteine through the conserved F or W. A D gene is named only where the DNA matches it firmly. Clone size appears in some rows only: once, few, many, or a class for an expanded clone.

abundance	d_gene	v_gene	j_gene	CDR3aa	CDR3nt
NA	NA	TRBV4-1	TRBJ1-2	CASSQVAFDFRGSGYTF	TGCGCCAGCAGCCAAGTCGCATTCGACTTTAGGGGGTCTGGCTACACCTTC
NA	TRBD2	TRBV14	TRBJ2-5	CASSPRLAGGGETQYF	TGTGCCAGCAGCCCCCGACTAGCGGGGGGCGGAGAGACCCAGTACTTC
NA	TRBD1	TRBV19	TRBJ1-2	CASSIYKGADGYTF	TGTGCCAGTAGTATTTATAAGGGGGCGGATGGCTACACCTTC
NA	TRBD1	TRBV28	TRBJ2-7	CASRSTGEGYEQYF	TGTGCCAGCAGATCGACAGGGGAAGGCTACGAGCAGTACTTC
NA	NA	TRBV28	TRBJ1-1	CASSFPRDAGPFF	TGTGCCAGCAGTTTCCCCCGGGACGCGGGACCTTTCTTT
NA	TRBD1	TRBV5-5	TRBJ1-5	CASSWTGDQPQHF	TGTGCCAGCAGCTGGACAGGGGATCAGCCCCAGCATTTT
NA	TRBD2	TRBV7-9	TRBJ2-1	CASSPRGASGGNEQFF	TGTGCCAGCAGCCCGCGCGGTGCTAGCGGGGGAAATGAGCAGTTCTTC
once	NA	TRBV2	TRBJ1-2	CASSEALPGSIRNYGYTF	TGTGCCAGCAGTGAAGCGCTTCCAGGGTCGATAAGGAACTATGGCTACACCTTC
NA	NA	TRBV28	TRBJ2-5	CASSLGQQETQYF	TGTGCCAGCAGCCTCGGACAGCAAGAGACCCAGTACTTC
NA	NA	TRBV2	TRBJ1-6	CASSEAGRRALAGWPLHF	TGTGCCAGCAGTGAAGCGGGGAGACGGGCCCTCGCCGGATGGCCCCTCCACTTT
NA	TRBD1	TRBV30	TRBJ1-4	CAWSVRQGGEKLFF	TGTGCCTGGAGTGTAAGACAGGGTGGCGAAAAACTGTTTTTT
few	TRBD1	TRBV5-1	TRBJ2-7	CASSSTGLRSYEQYF	TGCGCCAGCAGCTCGACAGGGTTAAGGTCCTACGAGCAGTACTTC
NA	NA	TRBV2	TRBJ2-5	CASGQRQQETQYF	TGTGCCAGCGGACAGAGACAGCAAGAGACCCAGTACTTC
NA	TRBD1	TRBV18	TRBJ1-1	CASSPLNRQGGTEAFF	TGTGCCAGCTCACCCCTTAATCGACAGGGCGGAACTGAAGCTTTCTTT
NA	NA	TRBV4-1	TRBJ1-1	CASSPGLGAFF	TGCGCCAGCAGCCCTGGGCTTGGGGCTTTCTTT
NA	NA	TRBV15	TRBJ1-3	CATSRDSYSGNTIYF	TGTGCCACCAGCAGAGACAGTTACTCTGGAAACACCATATATTTT
NA	NA	TRBV4-1	TRBJ1-1	CASSQPGSGVLSTEAFF	TGCGCCAGCAGCCAACCCGGGTCAGGGGTGCTTAGCACTGAAGCTTTCTTT
NA	NA	TRBV4-3	TRBJ1-5	CASSQELGVDQPQHF	TGCGCCAGCAGCCAAGAACTGGGCGTAGATCAGCCCCAGCATTTT
few	TRBD2	TRBV7-4	TRBJ2-3	CASSPGGTSGYTDTQYF	TGTGCCAGCAGCCCGGGGGGGACTAGCGGATACACAGATACGCAGTATTTT
few	TRBD1	TRBV14	TRBJ2-7	CASSQVDWGQRYEQYF	TGTGCCAGCAGCCAAGTAGATTGGGGACAGCGCTACGAGCAGTACTTC
NA	NA	TRBV9	TRBJ1-2	CASSDRSRLYGYTF	TGTGCCAGCAGCGATCGTTCTCGTTTGTATGGCTACACCTTC
NA	TRBD2	TRBV30	TRBJ2-5	CAWTRGGGGAVETQYF	TGTGCCTGGACCCGGGGGGGCGGGGGGGCCGTGGAGACCCAGTACTTC
few	TRBD1	TRBV5-6	TRBJ2-7	CASSLKDRGDEQYF	TGTGCCAGCAGCTTGAAGGACAGGGGTGACGAGCAGTACTTC